These 29 T cell receptor beta chains were all obtained from the same sample, sequenced in a study of blood T cell repertoires in COVID-19. TCRdb's table, derived via immunoSEQ multiplex PCR, lists solely in-frame clones and lacks some. Found here are about 250,000 clones, 85% to 90% of them singletons; the top ten hold about 1.3%. The sample taken for sequencing was peripheral blood. The receptors here all came from a man at least 80 years old with acute or convalescent COVID-19.

The chain recombines TRBV19 with TRBJ1-2; D not resolved. V dropped 8 bases and J dropped 8 bases, with 18 bases sitting between them. Germline V gives CDR1 LNHDA, CDR2 SQIVND (reference sequence). This CDR3 region has 13 residues. CDR3 in amino acids: CASGLLVPQGYTF. CDR3 DNA sequence: TGTGCCAGTGGACTGCTAGTACCCCAAGGCTACACCTTC. Full variable domain (outside the CDR3, taken from reference TRBV19 and TRBJ1-2): DGGITQSPKYLFRKEGQNVTLSCEQNLNHDAMYWYRQDPGQGLRLIYYSQIVNDFQKGDIAEGYSVSREKKESFPLTVTSAQKNPTAFYLCASGLLVPQGYTFGSGTRLTVV.

This rearrangement joins TRBV14 to TRBJ2-7; D possibly corresponds to TRBD1 (5 bases). V dropped 3 bases and J dropped 5 bases, with 11 bases sitting between them. In germline, CDR1 is SGHDN, CDR2 FVKESK. The CDR3 spans 13 residues. CDR3 sequence: CASSQTTANEQYF. CDR3 in DNA: TGTGCCAGCAGCCAGACGACAGCCAACGAGCAGTACTTC.

V usage is TRBV5-6 and J usage is TRBJ1-2, with 7 bases identical to TRBD1. Germline CDR1 SGHDT, CDR2 YYEEEE. The CDR3 extends over 15 amino acids. Trimming at V came to 1 base and at J to 7 bases, leaving 10 bases not matched to a gene. The CDR3 nucleotides read TGTGCCAGCAGCTTGCCCTTGACAGGGAGGTCTGGCTACACCTTC. This sequence encodes CASSLPLTGRSGYTF.

In this sample, this clone turned up many times. The chain recombines TRBV2 with TRBJ1-5, with 8 bases aligning to TRBD1. V was pared by 7 bases and J by 4 bases, with 15 bases of the junction left unmatched. This CDR3 is 17 amino acids long. CDR1 is SNHLY, CDR2 FYNNEI, per germline. CDR3 in DNA: TGTGCCAGCACTATTACTAGAGGGACAGGAGTTAATCAGCCCCAGCATTTT. Translated: CASTITRGTGVNQPQHF. The variable domain in full, completed from reference TRBV2 and TRBJ1-5, reads EPEVTQTPSHQVTQMGQEVILRCVPISNHLYFYWYRQILGQKVEFLVSFYNNEISEKSEIFDDQFSVERPDGSNFTLKIRSTKLEDSAMYFCASTITRGTGVNQPQHFGDGTRLSIL.

This sequence joins TRBV5-5 and TRBJ1-2; 7 bases map to TRBD1. The germline V gene has CDR1 SGHKS and CDR2 YYEKEE (reference sequence). CDR3 length: 13 amino acids. V lost 4 bases to trimming and J lost 7 bases; unmatched junction nucleotides: 7. In DNA, the CDR3 is TGTGCCAGCAGCCACCAAGGGGGCGGTGGCTACACCTTC. It yields the protein CASSHQGGGGYTF.

This rearrangement joins TRBV29-1 to TRBJ2-3; tentative D call: TRBD1 (6 bases). The length of the CDR3 is 14 residues. The germline V gene encodes CDR1 SQVTM and CDR2 ANQGSEA. V was trimmed by 1 base and J by 0 bases, leaving 8 bases between them. Written as DNA, the CDR3 is TGCAGCGTTGAAGGGGGGCTTAGCACAGATACGCAGTATTTT. Translated, it gives CSVEGGLSTDTQYF.

The chain employs TRBV3-1 (or the pseudogene TRBV3-2) and TRBJ1-3, with D possibly matching TRBD1 (6 bases). The germline V and J ends were trimmed by 3 bases and 1 base, with 13 bases remaining between them. The CDR3 is made up of 16 amino acids. The germline V gene encodes CDR1 LGHDT and CDR2 YNNKEL (reference sequence). This CDR3 is CASSQPGQSSGNTIYF. The DNA of the CDR3 is TGTGCCAGCAGCCAGCCCGGACAGAGTTCTGGAAACACCATATATTTT.

This CDR3 reads CASTGQPGDTQYF. The DNA of the CDR3 is TGTGCCAGCACGGGACAGCCAGGGGATACGCAGTATTTT. The chain links TRBV5-4 to TRBJ2-3; 7 nucleotides align to TRBD1. J lost 6 bases, V lost 6 bases, and 7 bases had no gene match. CDR1 and CDR2 (germline): SGHNT, YYREEE (reference sequence). The CDR3 runs 13 residues. Complete variable domain (other parts from reference TRBV5-4 and TRBJ2-3): ETGVTQSPTHLIKTRGQQVTLRCSSQSGHNTVSWYQQALGQGPQFIFQYYREEENGRGNFPPRFSGLQFPNYSSELNVNALELDDSALYLCASTGQPGDTQYFGPGTRLTVL.

The chain couples TRBV18 to TRBJ2-1; D unresolved. This CDR3 has 14 residues. Germline CDR1 reads KGHSH; CDR2 reads LQKENI. V shed 2 bases and J shed 8 bases, with 13 bases lying between them. The CDR3 sequence: CASSPWPQVDEQFF. CDR3 in DNA: TGTGCCAGCTCACCATGGCCGCAGGTGGATGAGCAGTTCTTC.

J is TRBJ1-3 and V is TRBV7-3; 9 nucleotides align to TRBD1. V shed 9 bases, J shed 4 bases, and the junction held 4 bases outside the gene matches. The CDR3 spans 13 residues. The germline CDR1 and CDR2 sequences are SGHTA and FQGTGA. This CDR3 is CARNRGLGNTIYF. In DNA form, the CDR3 reads TGTGCCAGAAACAGGGGGCTAGGAAACACCATATATTTT.

CDR3 DNA sequence: TGTGCCAGCAGCCTAAACCAGGGGGCCCTTTATGGCTACACCTTC. This encodes CASSLNQGALYGYTF. The chain uses TRBV5-6 and TRBJ1-2, with 8 positions matching TRBD1. Germline CDR1 is SGHDT and CDR2 is YYEEEE. The CDR3 is made up of 15 amino acids. V was clipped by 4 bases and J by 5 bases; unmatched bases: 10. Supplemented by reference TRBV5-6 and TRBJ1-2, the full variable domain reads DAGVTQSPTHLIKTRGQQVTLRCSPKSGHDTVSWYQQALGQGPQFIFQYYEEEERQRGNFPDRFSGHQFPNYSSELNVNALLLGDSALYLCASSLNQGALYGYTFGSGTRLTVV.

The chain couples TRBV7-9 to TRBJ1-2; 7 bases fit TRBD1. J lost 6 bases, V lost 0 bases, and 13 bases had no gene match. This CDR3 comprises 17 residues. Germline CDR1 is SEHNR and CDR2 is FQNEAQ (reference sequence). CDR3 DNA: TGTGCCAGCAGCTTAGCGCATATGACAGGGACTAGGCATGGCTACACCTTC. Residues: CASSLAHMTGTRHGYTF. The full variable domain, its missing parts supplied by reference TRBV7-9 and TRBJ1-2, is DTGVSQNPRHKITKRGQNVTFRCDPISEHNRLYWYRQTLGQGPEFLTYFQNEAQLEKSRLLSDRFSAERPKGSFSTLEIQRTEQGDSAMYLCASSLAHMTGTRHGYTFGSGTRLTVV.

The chain is built from TRBV4-3 and TRBJ2-3; D might be TRBD2 (5 bases). The CDR3 totals 13 residues. Trimming left V 1 base short and J 9 bases short, with 11 bases between. Germline CDR1 and CDR2: LGHNA and YSLEER. Written as DNA, the CDR3 is TGCGCCAGCAGCCAAGCCTTACTAGGAACGCAGTATTTT. This sequence encodes CASSQALLGTQYF.

The chain joins TRBV5-1 to TRBJ1-3, with D maybe TRBD1 (6 bases). CDR1 and CDR2 from the germline V gene are SGHRS and YFSETQ. The ends were cut back, 0 bases at V and 4 bases at J, with 14 bases in the middle. CDR3 size: 16 residues. The CDR3, as DNA: TGCGCCAGCAGCTTGGCCGCGCAGGGGATCGGAAACACCATATATTTT. It is translated as CASSLAAQGIGNTIYF.

As to this clone: One end of the junction is discordant with germline, which a read error may explain. The V call is TRBV7-7, the J call TRBJ2-5; 7 nucleotides align to TRBD1. The germline V gene has CDR1 SSHAT and CDR2 FNYEAQ (reference sequence). The CDR3 is 14 amino acids. For the CDR3, the DNA is TGTGCTAGCAGCCAAGACAGGGCTCAAGAGACCCAGTACTTC. It codes for CASSQDRAQETQYF.

This clone was counted a single time. This chain uses TRBV6-1 with TRBJ2-5; the match to TRBD1 covers 10 bases. The trim removed 3 bases at V and 2 bases at J, leaving 3 bases unmatched. The CDR3 extends over 15 amino acids. Germline V gene lookup returns CDR1 MNHNS and CDR2 SASEGT. DNA of the CDR3: TGTGCCAGCAGTGAGGGACAGGGGACACAAGAGACCCAGTACTTC. It is translated as CASSEGQGTQETQYF.

The J gene is TRBJ2-1, the V gene TRBV9, with D hard to call. Per the germline V gene, CDR1 is SGDLS and CDR2 is YYNGEE. The CDR3 loop spans 15 amino acids. V lost 0 bases and J 3 bases, leaving 10 bases between the germline ends. CDR3: CASSVDPVLYNEQFF. The CDR3 DNA reads TGTGCCAGCAGCGTAGATCCAGTCCTCTACAATGAGCAGTTCTTC.

The rearrangement links TRBV6-6 to TRBJ1-1, with 12 bases aligning to TRBD1. J gave up 5 bases and V 6 bases, and 10 bases lay outside the gene matches. Germline V gene lookup returns CDR1 MNHNY and CDR2 SVGAGI (reference sequence). CDR3 size: 16 residues. The CDR3 coding sequence is TGTGCCAGCAGCCCCGGGACAGGGGGCTGGCGAACTGAAGCTTTCTTT. It codes for CASSPGTGGWRTEAFF.

The chain recombines TRBV10-3 with TRBJ1-1, with 7 bases lining up with TRBD1. From germline, CDR1 is ENHRY and CDR2 SYGVKD. Germline trimming cut 0 bases from V and 1 base from J; bases unmatched to any gene: 2. This CDR3 has 15 residues. The CDR3 nucleotides read TGTGCCATCAGTGAGTCCGGACAGGAGAACACTGAAGCTTTCTTT. Its protein product is CAISESGQENTEAFF.

The sample holds one count of this clone. This chain connects TRBV6-2 or TRBV6-3 to TRBJ2-5; 10 bases fit TRBD2. CDR3 length equals 16 residues. V trimming: 2 bases; J trimming: 2 bases; junction bases outside the gene matches: 5. CDR1 and CDR2 from the germline V gene are MNHEY and SVGEGT. The CDR3 loop reads CASSYRGLAFQETQYF. CDR3 DNA sequence: TGTGCCAGCAGTTACCGGGGACTAGCGTTTCAAGAGACCCAGTACTTC.

The chain recombines TRBV3-1 (or the pseudogene TRBV3-2) with TRBJ1-4, with D hard to call. CDR1 LGHDT and CDR2 YNNKEL come from the germline V gene (reference sequence). Trimming removed 0 bases from V and 10 bases from J, with 6 bases in between. The CDR3 has 12 residues. This chain's CDR3 is CASSQEGVKLFF. The CDR3 DNA reads as TGTGCCAGCAGCCAAGAAGGAGTAAAACTGTTTTTT.

The rearrangement links TRBV19 to TRBJ2-7, with 7 nucleotides matching TRBD1. Germline assignment: CDR1 LNHDA and CDR2 SQIVND (reference sequence). The J segment lost 5 bases and the V segment lost 3 bases, leaving 7 bases of the junction unmatched. The CDR3 spans 14 residues. This CDR3 reads CASSMRTGTNEQYF. The CDR3 DNA reads as TGTGCCAGTAGTATGAGGACAGGTACCAACGAGCAGTACTTC.

This sequence joins TRBV12-3 or TRBV12-4 and TRBJ2-3; 9 bases are a match to TRBD2. The CDR3 sequence is 13 residues long. V lost 7 bases, J lost 8 bases, and 7 bases stayed unmatched. This CDR3 is CASKAGGPLTQYF. CDR3 coding DNA: TGTGCCAGCAAAGCGGGGGGCCCCCTTACGCAGTATTTT.

This chain uses TRBV3-1 (or the pseudogene TRBV3-2) with TRBJ1-2; D possibly corresponds to TRBD1 (6 bases). Trimming shortened V by 0 bases and J by 2 bases, and 19 bases separated the two germline ends. CDR1 is LGHDT and CDR2 is YNNKEL in the germline V gene (reference sequence). This CDR3 spans 18 amino acids. The CDR3 reads CASSQERARGGSNYGYTF. CDR3 nucleotide sequence: TGTGCCAGCAGCCAAGAAAGAGCGAGGGGGGGTTCGAACTATGGCTACACCTTC.

The chain carries TRBV19 and TRBJ1-2; 9 bases are shared with TRBD1. The germline gives CDR1 LNHDA, CDR2 SQIVND (reference sequence). The J segment lost 8 bases and the V segment lost 9 bases, leaving 13 bases of the junction unmatched. The CDR3 has 14 amino acids. The DNA of the CDR3 is TGTGCCAGCGACTCACAGGGGGCTCTTGGGGGCTACACCTTC. This codes for CASDSQGALGGYTF.

The chain joins TRBV4-2 to TRBJ2-5, with 7 bases identical to TRBD2. Germline V lookup: CDR1 LGHNA, CDR2 YNFKEQ. The CDR3 has 12 residues. J lost 6 bases, V lost 5 bases, and 3 bases had no gene match. The CDR3 nucleotides are TGTGCCAGCAGCGGACTAGAAAAGACCCAGTACTTC. It codes for CASSGLEKTQYF.

V gene TRBV7-6 combines with J gene TRBJ1-4, with D perhaps TRBD1 (5 bases). This CDR3 has 16 residues. The germline V and J ends were trimmed by 3 bases and 4 bases, with 15 bases remaining between them. Germline values: CDR1 SGHVS, CDR2 FNYEAQ. The CDR3 sequence: CASSFQGGRNNEKLFF. In DNA, the CDR3 is TGTGCCAGCAGCTTCCAGGGAGGTCGGAATAATGAAAAACTGTTTTTT.

The chain employs TRBV18 and TRBJ1-1; tentative D call: TRBD1 (5 bases). Germline-derived CDR1 and CDR2 are KGHSH and LQKENI. The CDR3 is made up of 15 amino acids. Trimming removed 2 bases at V and 1 base at J, with 11 bases between. In DNA form, the CDR3 reads TGTGCCAGCTCACCAAATCGCAGGGAGAACACTGAAGCTTTCTTT. It translates to CASSPNRRENTEAFF.

The V call is TRBV7-2, the J call TRBJ2-3, with D perhaps matching TRBD2 (5 bases). Germline CDR1 is SGHTA and CDR2 is FQGNSA. V lost 3 bases and J lost 0, with 16 bases in between. This CDR3 has 17 residues. CDR3 sequence: CASSLSFVDYSTDTQYF. The CDR3 nucleotides are TGTGCCAGCAGCTTGTCTTTTGTTGACTATAGCACAGATACGCAGTATTTT. The complete variable domain, with remaining parts taken from reference TRBV7-2 and TRBJ2-3, reads GAGVSQSPSNKVTEKGKDVELRCDPISGHTALYWYRQSLGQGLEFLIYFQGNSAPDKSGLPSDRFSAERTGGSVSTLTIQRTQQEDSAVYLCASSLSFVDYSTDTQYFGPGTRLTVL.